The rows below give T cell receptor beta chains drawn from one sample of a study of T cell responses to AZD1222 COVID-19 vaccine. Profiling relied on immunoSEQ multiplex PCR, and the TCRdb table lists in-frame clones only, not all of them. This sample has over 90,000 clones, with 70% to 90% found just once. The material was peripheral blood, obtained 28 days after the second AZD1222 dose. All receptors come from an adult who received the AZD1222 COVID-19 vaccine. CDR3s include the opening cysteine and the closing phenylalanine or tryptophan. A D gene is named only where the DNA matches it firmly. Size tells how often a clone was seen (once, few, many) or the class of an expanded clone, and some rows leave it out.

v_gene,j_gene,abundance,d_gene,CDR3nt,CDR3aa
TRBV5-4,TRBJ2-7,once,TRBD1,TGTGCCAGCAGCCCCGGACAGGGGGCCTACGAGCAGTACTTC,CASSPGQGAYEQYF
TRBV13,TRBJ2-3,medium-sized,.,TGTGCCAGCAGCTTAGTGACGGGCACAGATACGCAGTATTTT,CASSLVTGTDTQYF
TRBV11-3,TRBJ2-1,.,TRBD2,TGTGCCAGCAGCGCCCGGACTAGCGGGGACAATGAGCAGTTCTTC,CASSARTSGDNEQFF
TRBV21-1,TRBJ1-4,once,.,TGTGCCAGCAGCAAACCGGGACAGGGGAATGAAAAACTGTTTTTT,CASSKPGQGNEKLFF
TRBV6-5,TRBJ1-5,.,.,TGTGCCAGCAGTACACTACCGCAAACCCAGCCCCAGCATTTT,CASSTLPQTQPQHF
TRBV30,TRBJ2-7,.,.,TGTGCCTGGAATTTTGGAGGTTGGGAGCAGTACTTC,CAWNFGGWEQYF
TRBV29-1,TRBJ2-7,.,TRBD2,TGCAGTACACTAGCGGGAGACGCCGAGCAGTACTTC,CSTLAGDAEQYF
TRBV3-1/TRBV3-2,TRBJ1-5,.,.,TGTGCCAGCAGCCAAGCTTCCCTGAACGGTCAGCCCCAGCATTTT,CASSQASLNGQPQHF
TRBV12-3/TRBV12-4,TRBJ2-1,.,TRBD1,TGTGCCAGCAGTTTAGCAGGGGGCGATGAGCAGTTCTTC,CASSLAGGDEQFF
TRBV5-1,TRBJ2-5,.,TRBD2,TGCGCCAGCAGCTTAGCGGGGGCCCAAGAGACCCAGTACTTC,CASSLAGAQETQYF
TRBV27,TRBJ2-3,.,TRBD2,TGTGCCAGCAGTTTAATAGCGGGAGAAACAGATACGCAGTATTTT,CASSLIAGETDTQYF
TRBV5-5,TRBJ2-5,.,.,TGTGCCAGCAGCCAGGTACTAGCCTCCCCTTTGGAGACCCAGTACTTC,CASSQVLASPLETQYF
TRBV4-2,TRBJ1-2,.,.,TGTGCCAGCAGCCAAGTAAGCAGGGATTATGGCTACACCTTC,CASSQVSRDYGYTF
TRBV2,TRBJ2-6,.,.,TGTGCCAGCAGTAGACAGCGGGGGGCCAACGTCCTGACTTTC,CASSRQRGANVLTF
TRBV5-1,TRBJ2-3,.,TRBD1,TGCGCCAGCAGCCCCGGGACAGGAATCGGCACAGATACGCAGTATTTT,CASSPGTGIGTDTQYF
TRBV9,TRBJ2-3,.,.,TGTGCCAGCAGCGTAGCGGGCAGCACAGATACGCAGTATTTT,CASSVAGSTDTQYF
TRBV24-1,TRBJ2-3,.,.,TGTGCCACCAGTGATAGACGTGGAGGGGGCGCAGATACGCAGTATTTT,CATSDRRGGGADTQYF
TRBV19,TRBJ2-1,.,TRBD2,TGTGCCAGTGGTACAAGACTAGCGAGCTCCTACAATGAGCAGTTCTTC,CASGTRLASSYNEQFF
TRBV12-3/TRBV12-4,TRBJ2-2,once,.,TGTGCCAGCAGCCAATACAGAACCGGGGAGCTGTTTTTT,CASSQYRTGELFF
TRBV27,TRBJ1-5,.,.,TGTGCCAGCAGTTCGACAGGATATAGCAATCAGCCCCAGCATTTT,CASSSTGYSNQPQHF
TRBV10-1,TRBJ2-5,.,.,TGCGCCAGCAGTGAAGGGCTAGCTGCTGAGACCCAGTACTTC,CASSEGLAAETQYF
TRBV5-1,TRBJ2-3,.,TRBD1,TGCGCCAGCAGCTTCGGGACAGGGGTTTTTGATACGCAGTATTTT,CASSFGTGVFDTQYF
TRBV6-1,TRBJ1-1,.,TRBD1,TGTGCCAGCAGTGAAGGCGGGACAGTAACTGAAGCTTTCTTT,CASSEGGTVTEAFF
TRBV5-5,TRBJ1-5,.,TRBD1,TGTGCCAGCAGCCCGGGAGAGTTAGCACAGGGGGCCTATCAGCCCCAGCATTTT,CASSPGELAQGAYQPQHF
TRBV7-9,TRBJ1-3,.,.,TGTGCCAGCAGCTTAGTTAGTGGGCAGTTCGACTCTGGAAACACCATATATTTT,CASSLVSGQFDSGNTIYF
TRBV5-1,TRBJ2-5,.,TRBD2,TGCGCCAGCAGCTTGGGGACTAGCGGGAGGGCAGAGACCCAGTACTTC,CASSLGTSGRAETQYF
TRBV19,TRBJ1-5,.,.,TGTGCCAGTAGTATAGCCAGGCCCCGGGATCAGCCCCAGCATTTT,CASSIARPRDQPQHF
TRBV12-3/TRBV12-4,TRBJ1-2,.,.,TGTGCCAGCAGTTTGGGAAGTGTCTATGGCTACACCTTC,CASSLGSVYGYTF
TRBV20-1,TRBJ2-1,.,.,TGCAGTGCTAGTCGGGGACTCCTCAATGAGCAGTTCTTC,CSASRGLLNEQFF
TRBV6-6,TRBJ2-7,.,.,TGTGCCAGCAGTTACTCGGGGGAGAGGATCCACGAGCAGTACTTC,CASSYSGERIHEQYF
TRBV28,TRBJ2-7,many,TRBD2,TGTGCCAGCAGGCTAGCGGGAGTGGGACACGAGCAGTACTTC,CASRLAGVGHEQYF
TRBV5-6,TRBJ1-2,.,TRBD1,TGTGCCAGCAGCTTTACCGGGACAGGGGGCTACTACTATGGCTACACCTTC,CASSFTGTGGYYYGYTF
TRBV5-6,TRBJ1-2,.,.,TGTGCCAGCAGCTTGGGGGGACAACCGACGATAAACTATGGCTACACCTTC,CASSLGGQPTINYGYTF
TRBV6-5,TRBJ1-5,.,.,TGTGCCAGCAATGCAGGGCCCGGTTATGCCCAGCCCCAGCATTTT,CASNAGPGYAQPQHF
TRBV12-3/TRBV12-4,TRBJ1-2,.,.,TGTGCCAGCAGTTATGGGGGCACCTATGGCTACACCTTC,CASSYGGTYGYTF
TRBV7-2,TRBJ2-7,.,.,TGTGCCAGCAGCCGGAGCGGAACCTACGAGCAGTACTTC,CASSRSGTYEQYF
TRBV5-1,TRBJ2-7,.,.,TGCGCCAGCAGCAGCCCCAGGGGGGCCCAGGGCTCCTACGAGCAGTACTTC,CASSSPRGAQGSYEQYF
TRBV11-1,TRBJ2-2,.,.,TGTGCCAGCAGCCGGGACCCCACCGGGGAGCTGTTTTTT,CASSRDPTGELFF
TRBV5-1,TRBJ2-5,.,.,TGCGCCAGCAGCCTCAACTTCCCATCCCAAGAGACCCAGTACTTC,CASSLNFPSQETQYF
TRBV18,TRBJ1-1,.,.,TGTGCCAGCTCAGGGTTGGGAGACACTGAAGCTTTCTTT,CASSGLGDTEAFF
TRBV2,TRBJ1-2,.,TRBD1,TGTGCCAGCACCGACAGGGTTGGCTACACCTTC,CASTDRVGYTF
TRBV5-4,TRBJ1-1,.,.,TGTGCCAGCGGGCTGCAGGGAGTGAACACTGAAGCTTTCTTT,CASGLQGVNTEAFF
TRBV30,TRBJ1-5,.,.,TGTGCCTGCGTGGTGGATGGGCAGCCCCAGCATTTT,CACVVDGQPQHF